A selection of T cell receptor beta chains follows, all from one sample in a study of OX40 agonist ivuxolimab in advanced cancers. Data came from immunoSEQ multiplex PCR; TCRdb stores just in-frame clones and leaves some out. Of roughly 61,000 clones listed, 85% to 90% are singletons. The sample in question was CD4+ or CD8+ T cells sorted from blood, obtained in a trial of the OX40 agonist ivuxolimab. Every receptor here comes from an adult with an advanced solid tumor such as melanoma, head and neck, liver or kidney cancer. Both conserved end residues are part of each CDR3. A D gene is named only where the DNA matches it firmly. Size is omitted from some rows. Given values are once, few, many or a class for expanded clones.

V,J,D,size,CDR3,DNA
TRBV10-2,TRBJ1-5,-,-,CASRDTGFNQPQHF,TGCGCCAGCAGAGATACAGGGTTTAATCAGCCCCAGCATTTT
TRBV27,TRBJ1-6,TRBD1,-,CASSFLQGNSPLHF,TGTGCCAGCAGTTTCCTACAGGGGAATTCACCCCTCCACTTT
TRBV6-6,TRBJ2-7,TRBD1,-,CASREPTGDEQYF,TGTGCCAGCAGAGAACCCACAGGGGACGAGCAGTACTTC
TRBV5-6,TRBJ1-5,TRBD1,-,CASSTTTGGNQPQHF,TGTGCCAGCAGCACCACTACAGGGGGCAATCAGCCCCAGCATTTT
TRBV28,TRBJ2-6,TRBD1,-,CASRAGQGAPGANVLTF,TGTGCCAGCAGGGCGGGACAGGGGGCGCCCGGGGCCAACGTCCTGACTTTC
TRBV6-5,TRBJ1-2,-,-,CASSKGLVGYTF,TGTGCCAGCAGTAAGGGTCTGGTTGGCTACACCTTC
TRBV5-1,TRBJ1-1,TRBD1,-,CASSLRQGIAQAFF,TGCGCCAGCAGCTTAAGACAGGGGATTGCGCAGGCTTTCTTT
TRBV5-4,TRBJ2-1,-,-,CASSPLDQEQFF,TGTGCCAGCAGCCCCCTCGACCAGGAGCAGTTCTTC
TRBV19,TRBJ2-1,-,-,CASNEGTRGNEQFF,TGTGCCAGTAATGAGGGGACAAGGGGCAATGAGCAGTTCTTC
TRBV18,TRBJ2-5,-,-,CASSPAQETQYF,TGTGCCAGCTCACCGGCACAAGAGACCCAGTACTTC
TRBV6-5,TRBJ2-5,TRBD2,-,CASSYRAGGLETQYF,TGTGCCAGCAGTTACAGGGCGGGGGGGCTAGAGACCCAGTACTTC
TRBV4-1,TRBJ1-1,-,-,CASSQDRRNTEAFF,TGCGCCAGCAGCCAAGACAGGAGGAACACTGAAGCTTTCTTT
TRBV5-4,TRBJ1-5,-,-,CASSAGAYGNQPQHF,TGTGCCAGCAGCGCGGGGGCCTATGGCAATCAGCCCCAGCATTTT
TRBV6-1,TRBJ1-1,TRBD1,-,CASSTAGGTEAFF,TGTGCCAGCAGTACAGCAGGGGGGACTGAAGCTTTCTTT
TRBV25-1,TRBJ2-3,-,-,CASSESKGSTSTDTQYF,TGTGCCAGCAGTGAGTCCAAAGGGTCTACTTCCACAGATACGCAGTATTTT
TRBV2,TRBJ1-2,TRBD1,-,CASATGGPSGTF,TGTGCCAGCGCGACAGGGGGCCCCTCGGGTACCTTC
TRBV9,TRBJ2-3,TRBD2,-,CASSVGRAGGQDTQYF,TGTGCCAGCAGCGTAGGACGAGCGGGGGGGCAAGATACGCAGTATTTT
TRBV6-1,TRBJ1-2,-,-,CASSGKAGTSVVYGYTF,TGTGCCAGCAGTGGCAAGGCAGGGACCTCTGTCGTCTATGGCTACACCTTC
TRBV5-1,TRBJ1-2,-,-,CASSSGVGYGYTF,TGCGCCAGCAGCTCCGGGGTGGGCTATGGCTACACCTTC
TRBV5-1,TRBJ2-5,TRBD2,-,CASSLEIAGGLETQYF,TGCGCCAGCAGCTTGGAAATAGCGGGGGGGCTGGAGACCCAGTACTTC
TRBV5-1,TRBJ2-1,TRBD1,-,CASSLAGGQGYNEQFF,TGCGCCAGCAGCTTGGCCGGAGGACAGGGGTACAATGAGCAGTTCTTC
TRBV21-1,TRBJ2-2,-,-,CASSRRGGTGELFF,TGTGCCAGCAGCAGGAGGGGGGGCACCGGGGAGCTGTTTTTT
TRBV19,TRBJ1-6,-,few,CASSTGTSPATPLHF,TGTGCCAGTAGTACCGGGACTTCCCCGGCAACACCCCTCCACTTT
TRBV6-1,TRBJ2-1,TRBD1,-,CASSRQGASYNEQFF,TGTGCCAGCAGCAGACAGGGGGCGTCCTACAATGAGCAGTTCTTC
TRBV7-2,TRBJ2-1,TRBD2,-,CASSYRTSGLYNEQFF,TGTGCCAGCAGCTATCGGACTAGCGGACTTTACAATGAGCAGTTCTTC
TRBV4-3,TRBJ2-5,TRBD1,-,CASSQAGGAEETQYF,TGCGCCAGCAGCCAGGCAGGGGGCGCGGAGGAGACCCAGTACTTC
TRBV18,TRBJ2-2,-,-,CASSHGTQNTGELFF,TGTGCCAGCTCTCACGGGACCCAGAACACCGGGGAGCTGTTTTTT
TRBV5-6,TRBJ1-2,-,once,CASSLVTDVANYGYTF,TGTGCCAGCAGCTTGGTCACGGACGTAGCTAACTATGGCTACACCTTC
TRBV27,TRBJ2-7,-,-,CASKTQAEAEQYF,TGTGCCAGTAAAACACAGGCCGAAGCCGAGCAGTACTTC
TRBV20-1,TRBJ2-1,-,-,CSAYRNGEQFF,TGCAGTGCTTACCGAAACGGTGAGCAGTTCTTC
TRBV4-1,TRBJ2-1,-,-,CASSPIQGGGSYNEQFF,TGCGCCAGCAGCCCTATACAGGGAGGGGGCTCCTACAATGAGCAGTTCTTC
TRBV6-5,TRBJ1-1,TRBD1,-,CASSNGQGAEAFF,TGTGCCAGCAGTAATGGACAGGGCGCTGAAGCTTTCTTT
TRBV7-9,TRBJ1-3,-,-,CASSLRAGSNGDTIYF,TGTGCCAGCAGCCTCAGGGCAGGGTCTAATGGAGACACCATATATTTT
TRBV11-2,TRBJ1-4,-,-,CASSQQVRGGNNEKLFF,TGTGCCAGCAGCCAACAGGTCAGGGGAGGTAATAATGAAAAACTGTTTTTT
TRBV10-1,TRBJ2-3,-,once,CASNADLTDTQYF,TGCGCCAGCAATGCCGACCTCACAGATACGCAGTATTTT
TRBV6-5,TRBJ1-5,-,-,CASSYSYGSNQPQHF,TGTGCCAGCAGTTACTCTTACGGAAGCAATCAGCCCCAGCATTTT
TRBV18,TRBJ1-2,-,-,CASSELEGGYTF,TGTGCCAGCTCGGAACTCGAAGGCGGCTACACCTTC
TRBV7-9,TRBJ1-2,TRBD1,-,CASSPGQGPNYGYTF,TGTGCCAGCAGCCCTGGACAGGGGCCTAACTATGGCTACACCTTC
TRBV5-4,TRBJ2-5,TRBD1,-,CASSQDRAETQYF,TGTGCCAGCAGCCAGGACAGGGCAGAGACCCAGTACTTC
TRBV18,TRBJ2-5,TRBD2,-,CASSLASGQETQYF,TGTGCCAGCTCCCTAGCTAGCGGCCAAGAGACCCAGTACTTC
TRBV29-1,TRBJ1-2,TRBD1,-,CSVPGQGVISNYGYTF,TGCAGCGTCCCGGGACAGGGGGTAATTTCTAACTATGGCTACACCTTC
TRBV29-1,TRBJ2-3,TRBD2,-,CSVRTGTSGSMQYF,TGCAGCGTACGCACCGGGACTAGCGGGAGTATGCAGTATTTT
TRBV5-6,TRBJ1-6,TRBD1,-,CASSLGPTGAAGEPLHF,TGTGCCAGCAGCTTGGGGCCTACAGGGGCGGCGGGGGAGCCCCTCCACTTT
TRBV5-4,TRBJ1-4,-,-,CASSLGGLTEEKLFF,TGTGCCAGCAGCTTGGGAGGGCTAACAGAGGAAAAACTGTTTTTT
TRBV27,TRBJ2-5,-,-,CASSHGQLQETQYF,TGTGCCAGCAGTCACGGACAGCTACAAGAGACCCAGTACTTC
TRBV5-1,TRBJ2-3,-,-,CASSPGQFVVDTQYF,TGCGCCAGCAGCCCCGGACAGTTTGTCGTAGATACGCAGTATTTT
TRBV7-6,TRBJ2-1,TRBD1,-,CASSSPGQAAGQFF,TGTGCCAGCAGCTCACCGGGACAGGCGGCTGGGCAGTTCTTC
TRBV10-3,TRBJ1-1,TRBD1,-,CAIMGDRAPNTEAFF,TGTGCCATCATGGGGGACAGGGCTCCTAACACTGAAGCTTTCTTT
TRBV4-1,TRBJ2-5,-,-,CARPPLGRETQYF,TGCGCCAGACCACCATTAGGCCGGGAGACCCAGTACTTC
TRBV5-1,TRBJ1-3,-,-,CASSQQSSGNTIYF,TGCGCCAGCAGCCAACAGAGCTCTGGAAACACCATATATTTT